This T cell receptor (beta chain) appears in the sequencing data of a study of blood T cell repertoires in COVID-19. Across the whole study: Samples taken during acute and convalescent COVID-19 were collected in the United States, Italy and Spain. Sources were T cells, B-cell-depleted T cells, or PBMCs; the material itself was cDNA or gDNA.

During active infection, Seattle patients enrolled and were then monitored through disease. The V segment lost 0 bases and the J segment 5 bases; nucleotides outside the gene matches: 8. The CDR3 runs 16 residues. Per germline, CDR1 SGHDT and CDR2 YYEEEE. A single count supports this clone. Under the authors' procedure: Amplification from reference gene primers served as the basis for estimated nucleated cell counts. Data came from immunoSEQ multiplex PCR; TCRdb stores just in-frame clones and leaves some out. That table gives V, J and clone size, and the DNA gave D and trimming. There are 250,000 to 350,000 clones in the sample; approximately 84% occur only once, and roughly 1.5% lies in the top ten.

The chain combines TRBV5-6 with TRBJ2-7; the match to TRBD2 covers 10 bases. The receptor comes from a human donor with COVID-19, enrolled during active disease. The donor label of this sample is uncertain. Sequences were obtained from peripheral blood. CDR3 in amino acids: CASSLEGLAGVNEQYF. The CDR3 nucleotides are TGTGCCAGCAGCTTGGAGGGCCTAGCGGGAGTTAACGAGCAGTACTTC.